This T cell receptor beta chain was documented in a study of tissue T cells after allogeneic stem cell transplantation (dated by TCRdb to the early 2020s). Notes on the research overall: Using research autopsies of patients with and without GVHD, plus mouse models of GVHD, the study profiled TCR beta repertoires across many tissues. On the human side, the study was prospective and observational, with no blinding or randomization. Study-wide findings and limitations: Few T cell clones were found to be shared across patients, but shared repertoire signatures across patients were revealed in a tissue-specific fashion by motif-based clustering. Within patients, how anatomically similar tissues were was a major factor shaping TCR repertoire composition, regardless of disease or transplant status. In both patients and mice, T cells from blood and spleen picked up only a limited part of the TCR repertoire that was detected in tissues. A small and clinically heterogeneous patient cohort was studied, and sampling depth was acknowledged as a limitation. The study did not determine which tissue TCRs were alloreactive or antigen-specific, and some clones might have been persisting host cells.

The library came from the immunoSEQ multiplex PCR assay. TCRbeta CDR3 sequencing was done by Adaptive Biotechnologies at survey depth, reporting CDR3 sequences, V/J genes, productive frequency and template counts. TCR beta CDR3 regions were amplified from genomic DNA rather than RNA. The original pipeline was this. Pairwise repertoire overlap between tissues was quantified with Jensen-Shannon divergence, where 1 means complete divergence and 0 identical. Tissues were grouped by single-linkage agglomerative hierarchical clustering of pairwise JSD values, and the clustering results were shown as dendrograms. GLIPH2 was run on all patient samples with simulation_depth 1000, kmer_min_depth 3, cdr3_length_cutoff 8, keeping groups with more than two unique CDR3s. In a standardized tissue-overlap score, Jaccard GLIPH-group overlap across patients was extrapolated to a standard repertoire size of 1000 clones. Linear mixed-effect models, with tissue included as a fixed effect and individual included as a random effect, were used to assess associations of diversity with clinical or experimental variables. TCRdb limited this immuneACCESS table to in-frame rearrangements with V and J called. A share of clones is missing; checked studies link under half to unresolved V genes, and the rest is unexplained. V, J and clone size are taken as reported in that table, and D and trimming were inferred from the DNA itself. Here the sample has thousands of clones; approximately 53% occur a single time. Of the sample, approximately 20% falls within the top ten clones.

Reading from cysteine to phenylalanine, the CDR3 counts 13 amino acids. Part of the CDR3 DNA is given, 36 bases translated from base 1. As encoded in the germline V gene (reference sequence), CDR1 is KGHPV while CDR2 is FQNQEV. V lost 4 bases and J lost 3 bases; the stretch between them is 8 bases long. By its share of the sample, this clone is medium-sized (0.01 to 0.1%). The antigen it binds to is not known. For this receptor, the gene names and germline sequences are taken from the mouse. The read terminates 1 residue before the CDR3 end, so the remaining end is supplied by the germline J gene. This sample's time point label indicates: mouse harvest day 14 after allogeneic transplant. Each mouse graft consisted of 10^7 T-cell-depleted bone marrow cells plus 10^6 splenic CD5+ T cells and was given by tail vein injection. A major MHC-mismatch B6 (H2b) into BALB/c (H2d) model was used to model mouse GVHD, and tissues were profiled at day 7 or 14. On day 7 or 14 post-transplant, mouse tissues and retro-orbital blood were harvested with separate sterile tools for each animal, and livers were flushed before harvest. Before genomic DNA was isolated with the DNeasy Blood & Tissue Kit, mouse tissues were minced with razor blades in buffered saline.

This TCR derives from a female BALB/c mouse given C57BL/6 T cells with graft-versus-host disease after an allogeneic hematopoietic cell transplant. Sequencing was carried out using gut tissue. The V and J segments used are TRBV26 and TRBJ2-5; the D segment could be TRBD1, given 7 matching bases. Incomplete CDR3 DNA: TGTGCCAGCAGTCCAGGGGGGCAAGACACCCAGTAC. Its amino acids are CASSPGGQDTQY. The full CDR3 protein reads CASSPGGQDTQYF.